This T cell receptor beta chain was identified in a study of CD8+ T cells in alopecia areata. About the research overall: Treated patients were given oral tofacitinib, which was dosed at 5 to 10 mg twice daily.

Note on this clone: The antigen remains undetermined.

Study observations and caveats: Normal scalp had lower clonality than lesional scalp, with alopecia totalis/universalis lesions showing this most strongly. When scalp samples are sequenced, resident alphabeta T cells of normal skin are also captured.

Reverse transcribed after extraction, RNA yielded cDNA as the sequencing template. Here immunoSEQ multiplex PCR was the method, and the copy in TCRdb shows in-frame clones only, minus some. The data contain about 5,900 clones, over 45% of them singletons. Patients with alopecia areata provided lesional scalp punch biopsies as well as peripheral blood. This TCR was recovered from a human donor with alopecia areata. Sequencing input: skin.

The CDR3 region is CASLPTGGSGYTF. CDR3 DNA: TGTGCCAGCCTGCCCACAGGGGGAAGTGGCTACACCTTC. The V gene is TRBV6-5, the J gene TRBJ1-2, with 8 bases identical to TRBD1. The CDR3 runs to 13 residues. Germline V gene sequence: CDR1 MNHEY, CDR2 SVGAGI. The V and J ends lost 8 bases and 7 bases, in that order; junction bases with no gene match: 9.